These T cell receptor beta chains were read from a single sample in a study of T cells in Graves' hyperthyroidism and ophthalmopathy. One entry per CDR3 protein results from TCRdb running MiXCR on the multiplex PCR reads. The table includes a few hundred thousand distinct CDR3 sequences, 40% to 50% detected once. Sequencing was done on a sample of peripheral blood or thyroid tissue (not recorded which). Receptors were obtained from an adult woman with Graves' disease, either hyperthyroidism or ophthalmopathy (not recorded which). The CDR3 runs from the conserved cysteine through the conserved F or W.

TRBJ2-5,TRBV29-1,CSALPRTSGRKTQYF
TRBJ1-4,TRBV10-3,CAISEGRTNEELFF
TRBJ1-5,TRBV3-1,CASSQDGSRSNQPQHF
TRBJ1-5,TRBV20-1,CSARWGQGFSNQPQHF
TRBJ1-1,TRBV20-1,CSAPRSRNTEAFF
TRBJ1-5,TRBV15,CATSRDPYPAEINQPQHF
TRBJ1-1,TRBV29-1,CSVTQAMNTEAFF
TRBJ2-7,TRBV24-1,CATSDAVVPTREQYF
TRBJ1-1,TRBV19,CASSHSHSDTEAFF
TRBJ1-3,TRBV9,CASSSGRQGGNTIYF
TRBJ1-1,TRBV29-1,CSVDGVGGAWDTEAFF
TRBJ2-7,TRBV20-1,CSASDDGVEPYEQYF
TRBJ1-6,TRBV7-9,CASSLVPFSLHF
TRBJ1-1,TRBV2,CASTGTGVTEAFF
TRBJ2-5,TRBV7-8,CASSPTGKAPETQYF
TRBJ2-7,TRBV15,CATSREASATYEQYF
TRBJ1-6,TRBV25-1,CASADNSPLHF
TRBJ2-5,TRBV24-1,CATSDLRDRLETQYF
TRBJ2-5,TRBV29-1,CASTPSGPPNQETQYF
TRBJ2-2,TRBV2,CASSELGYLNTGELFF
TRBJ2-5,TRBV9,CASSVDGPAGVKGTQYF
TRBJ1-1,TRBV7-3,CASSPGRVAEAFF
TRBJ2-5,TRBV2,CASTGSRETQYF
TRBJ1-1,TRBV7-2,CASSLGRLRQGDTEAFF
TRBJ1-1,TRBV12-3/TRBV12-4,CASSFSQGGSEAFF
TRBJ1-2,TRBV12-3/TRBV12-4,CASSLGDGGLYGYTF
TRBJ1-4,TRBV2,CASSEGATNEKLFF
TRBJ2-5,TRBV5-6,CASSLNSGRASETQYF
TRBJ2-5,TRBV20-1,CSSNPRRETQYF
TRBJ1-2,TRBV7-6,CASSFSLAGYTF
TRBJ2-7,TRBV29-1,CSVVELSASPTQYF
TRBJ1-4,TRBV20-1,CSASGTGGAGEKLFF
TRBJ2-5,TRBV7-2,CASSSRAGPIQETQYF
TRBJ1-3,TRBV20-1,CSASRPGAAGNTIYF
TRBJ2-7,TRBV6-1,CASSAGSYEQYF
TRBJ2-1,TRBV20-1,CSARAGTSGAVEQFF
TRBJ2-5,TRBV12-3/TRBV12-4,CASSPHLGRETQYF
TRBJ2-1,TRBV2,CASNSQYNEQFF
TRBJ1-6,TRBV7-2,CASSSGNGTFLTFLNSPLHF
TRBJ2-7,TRBV29-1,CSVPERGQDEQYF
TRBJ2-6,TRBV20-1,CSAQGQGANVLTF
TRBJ1-6,TRBV15,CATSSTRGRTPLHF
TRBJ2-7,TRBV28,CASRRQGLTYGQYF
TRBJ1-2,TRBV11-2,CASSFGPRGNYGYTF
TRBJ1-2,TRBV15,CATSSPLGREDYGYTF
TRBJ2-7,TRBV29-1,CSVVSLAGREQYF
TRBJ2-5,TRBV10-2,CASSLEGLGETQYF
TRBJ2-7,TRBV7-3,CASSSGTSGIREQYF
TRBJ2-6,TRBV5-1,CASSFLTF
TRBJ2-5,TRBV2,CASSEGGPTGGYQETQYF
TRBJ2-7,TRBV10-1,CASSQGTQSSYEQYF
TRBJ2-7,TRBV7-2,CASSRESYEQYF
TRBJ1-1,TRBV5-1,CASSFGLGNTEAFF
TRBJ2-7,TRBV10-3,CAISETGGEDEQYF
TRBJ2-5,TRBV7-8,CASRRIVKETQYF
TRBJ2-2,TRBV14,CASSHPNTGELFF
TRBJ1-5,TRBV7-2,CASSLFQGAQPQHF
TRBJ2-7,TRBV29-1,CSGMGQVREQYF
TRBJ2-7,TRBV3-1,CASSQGVTRGPYEQYF
TRBJ1-6,TRBV25-1,CASSGGLVESPLHF